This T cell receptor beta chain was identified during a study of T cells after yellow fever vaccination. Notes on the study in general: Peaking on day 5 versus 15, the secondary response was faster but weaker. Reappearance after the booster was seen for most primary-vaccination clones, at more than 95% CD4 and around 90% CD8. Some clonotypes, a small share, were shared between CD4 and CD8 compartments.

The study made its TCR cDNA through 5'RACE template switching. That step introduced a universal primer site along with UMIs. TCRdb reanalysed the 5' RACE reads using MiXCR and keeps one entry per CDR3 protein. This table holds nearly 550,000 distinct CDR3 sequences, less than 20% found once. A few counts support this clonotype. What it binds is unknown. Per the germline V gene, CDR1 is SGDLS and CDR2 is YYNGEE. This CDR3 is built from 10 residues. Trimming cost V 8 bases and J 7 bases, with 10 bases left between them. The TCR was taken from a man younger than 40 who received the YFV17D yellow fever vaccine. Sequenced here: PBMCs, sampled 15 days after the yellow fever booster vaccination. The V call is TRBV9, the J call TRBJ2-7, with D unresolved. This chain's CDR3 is CASTYGEQYF. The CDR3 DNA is TGTGCCAGTACTTATGGAGAGCAGTACTTC.